The clone carrying this T cell receptor beta chain was recorded at least ten times. Germline V gives CDR1 LNHNV, CDR2 YYDKDF (reference sequence). The CDR3 extends over 14 amino acids. Trimming pared 3 bases from V and 5 bases from J, leaving 10 bases between. TCRdb re-analysed the 5' RACE reads in MiXCR, keeping a single row per CDR3 protein. Of hundreds of thousands of distinct CDR3 sequences in the sample, roughly a tenth are singletons; the top ten hold about 20%. These data belong to a study of CD8 T cells in ankylosing spondylitis. The rearrangement links TRBV15 to TRBJ1-4; a weak D match, TRBD1 (6 bases). The clonotype originates from a male donor with ankylosing spondylitis or in good health (not recorded which). The sequenced sample was blood, either unsorted or a sorted T cell fraction (not recorded which). The CDR3 loop is CATSSDRINEKLFF. The CDR3 DNA follows: TGTGCCACCAGCAGCGACAGGATAAATGAAAAACTGTTTTTT.